The sequence of this TCR beta chain was determined in a study of blood T cell repertoires in COVID-19. Overall study context: Collection of acute and convalescent COVID-19 samples took place in the United States, Italy and Spain. Sources were T cells, B-cell-depleted T cells, or PBMCs; the material itself was cDNA or gDNA.

The Seattle site enrolled patients during active infection and followed them longitudinally. In the original analysis: It was from reference gene primer amplification that nucleated cell counts were estimated. This table comes from immunoSEQ multiplex PCR, and its TCRdb copy is limited to in-frame clones, with some not included. That table is the source of V, J and clone size, and D and trimming were worked out from the DNA. This sample has a few hundred thousand clones, with more than 70% found just once. This CDR3 has 14 amino acids. V lost 1 base and J 2 bases, leaving 11 bases between the germline ends. Germline V gene sequence: CDR1 GTSNPN, CDR2 SVGIG (reference sequence).

The chain joins TRBV30 to TRBJ2-5; no reliable D call. The sample was peripheral blood. This sequence originates from a woman younger than 45 with COVID-19, enrolled during active disease. CDR3 in amino acids: CAWSADILQETQYF. The CDR3 DNA is TGTGCCTGGAGTGCAGACATTTTACAAGAGACCCAGTACTTC.